The 8 T cell receptor beta chains below all came from one sample that was sequenced in a study of OX40 agonist ivuxolimab in advanced cancers. The repertoire was sequenced with immunoSEQ multiplex PCR; TCRdb's copy has only in-frame clones and lacks some. The sample lists about 50,000 clones; 85% to 90% were seen once. The sample consisted of CD4+ or CD8+ T cells sorted from blood, taken in a trial of the OX40 agonist ivuxolimab. The receptor source for this set is an adult with an advanced solid tumor such as melanoma, head and neck, liver or kidney cancer.

This sequence joins TRBV5-1 and TRBJ2-7; D gene ambiguous. Germline V CDR1 and CDR2: SGHRS, YFSETQ. The CDR3 is 11 amino acids. V was clipped by 3 bases and J by 0 bases, with 1 base between them. CDR3 region: CASSSSYEQYF. For the CDR3, the DNA is TGCGCCAGCAGCTCCTCCTACGAGCAGTACTTC.

The chain combines TRBV5-1 with TRBJ1-1; a possible D gene is TRBD1 (6 bases). V lost 4 bases and J 3 bases, leaving 13 bases between the germline ends. The CDR3 length is 14 residues. The germline CDR1 and CDR2 sequences are SGHRS and YFSETQ. The CDR3 DNA is TGCGCCAGCAGCCCAACTGGACAGCACACTGAAGCTTTCTTT. Its translation is CASSPTGQHTEAFF.

The chain joins TRBV29-1 to TRBJ1-5; D gene unclear. The CDR3 is 13 amino acids. The germline gives CDR1 SQVTM, CDR2 ANQGSEA. V was shortened by 4 bases and J by 3 bases, with 10 bases between the two germline ends. The CDR3 region is CSVGTSLNQPQHF. The CDR3 DNA follows: TGCAGCGTTGGGACCTCCCTCAATCAGCCCCAGCATTTT.

This clone was recorded only once. V is TRBV11-3 and J is TRBJ1-1; 8 bases are a match to TRBD1. Germline-derived CDR1 and CDR2 are SGHNT and YENEEA. The CDR3 has 12 residues. The V and J ends lost 5 bases and 7 bases, in that order; junction bases with no gene match: 3. The CDR3 loop reads CASSPGQGEAFF. The CDR3 DNA is TGTGCCAGCAGCCCAGGACAGGGTGAAGCTTTCTTT.

The CDR3 nucleotides are TGTGCCAGTAGTTACCGGAGCGGGAGGGCGACAGATACGCAGTATTTT. Its translation is CASSYRSGRATDTQYF. This chain uses TRBV19 with TRBJ2-3, with TRBD2 identical over 10 bases. This CDR3 spans 16 amino acids. V shed 5 bases and J 3 bases; nucleotides not matched to a gene: 8. Germline assignment: CDR1 LNHDA and CDR2 SQIVND (reference sequence).

The V and J genes are TRBV2 and TRBJ2-3; no definite D call. The CDR3 loop spans 13 amino acids. CDR1 is SNHLY and CDR2 is FYNNEI in the germline V gene. V was cut by 6 bases and J by 3 bases, with 10 bases left in between. The CDR3 is CASSLVRTDTQYF. The DNA for the CDR3 is TGTGCCAGCAGCCTGGTCCGAACAGATACGCAGTATTTT.

The J gene is TRBJ1-3, the V gene TRBV18, with 8 bases that match TRBD1. Germline V gives CDR1 KGHSH, CDR2 LQKENI. V lost 5 bases, J lost 0 bases, and 6 bases stayed unmatched. This CDR3 comprises 16 residues. CDR3 residues: CASSMGQAFSGNTIYF. In DNA, the CDR3 is TGTGCCAGCTCAATGGGACAGGCCTTCTCTGGAAACACCATATATTTT. Looking up the rest from reference TRBV18 and TRBJ1-3 gives the full variable domain: NAGVMQNPRHLVRRRGQEARLRCSPMKGHSHVYWYRQLPEEGLKFMVYLQKENIIDESGMPKERFSAEFPKEGPSILRIQQVVRGDSAAYFCASSMGQAFSGNTIYFGEGSWLTVV.

This chain uses TRBV29-1 with TRBJ2-7; D is perhaps TRBD1 (6 bases). CDR3 length equals 15 residues. Germline V gene sequence: CDR1 SQVTM, CDR2 ANQGSEA. V lost 2 bases and J lost 2, with 16 bases in between. CDR3 protein: CSVETPGQIAYEQYF. For the CDR3, the DNA is TGCAGCGTTGAAACCCCAGGACAGATTGCCTACGAGCAGTACTTC.